The rows below give T cell receptor beta chains drawn from one sample of a study of blood T cell repertoires in COVID-19. The assay was immunoSEQ multiplex PCR, and TCRdb's table has in-frame clones only and misses some. The table shows approximately 89,000 clones, with 75% to 90% occurring only once. Sequenced material: peripheral blood. These receptors all come from a human donor in a cohort sampled during active COVID-19. The CDR3 runs from the conserved cysteine through the conserved F or W. A D gene is named only where the DNA matches it firmly. Where a row states a size, it is once, few, many or the class of an expanded clone; other rows omit it.

j_call d_call clone_size v_call cdr3_aa cdr3_nt
TRBJ1-1 NA NA TRBV10-3 CAIRPGENTEAFF TGTGCCATCAGACCCGGGGAGAACACTGAAGCTTTCTTT
TRBJ2-6 TRBD1 NA TRBV7-3 CASSQVGQGAGANVLTF TGTGCCAGCAGCCAGGTCGGACAGGGCGCTGGGGCCAACGTCCTGACTTTC
TRBJ2-3 TRBD2 NA TRBV5-6 CASSYAGTRSTDTQYF TGTGCCAGCAGCTATGCCGGGACTAGGAGCACAGATACGCAGTATTTT
TRBJ1-2 NA NA TRBV21-1 CASSKWGDRFFYGYTF TGTGCCAGCAGCAAATGGGGGGACAGATTCTTCTATGGCTACACCTTC
TRBJ2-6 NA NA TRBV4-1 CASSQDLNLWGGNVLTF TGCGCCAGCAGCCAAGATTTGAATTTATGGGGAGGCAACGTCCTGACTTTC
TRBJ1-3 TRBD1 NA TRBV7-2 CASSPDRVSGNTIYF TGTGCCAGCAGCCCGGACAGGGTTTCTGGAAACACCATATATTTT
TRBJ2-2 NA NA TRBV11-2 CASSLVLYTGELFF TGTGCCAGCAGCTTAGTTCTCTACACCGGGGAGCTGTTTTTT
TRBJ2-7 NA NA TRBV14 CASSHQKNRVGYEQYF TGTGCCAGCAGCCACCAAAAAAACAGGGTGGGCTACGAGCAGTACTTC
TRBJ1-2 TRBD1 once TRBV4-1 CASSQRTGVHGYTF TGCGCCAGCAGCCAACGGACAGGGGTCCATGGCTACACCTTC
TRBJ2-7 NA NA TRBV5-1 CASNAGSSYEQYF TGCGCCAGCAACGCCGGGTCCTCCTACGAGCAGTACTTC
TRBJ2-4 NA NA TRBV6-1 CASSEVHSLALAKNIQYF TGTGCCAGCAGTGAAGTTCATAGCTTGGCATTAGCCAAAAACATTCAGTACTTC
TRBJ1-3 NA few TRBV13 CASRYPRAETPGNTIYF TGTGCCAGCAGATACCCCAGGGCGGAGACCCCTGGAAACACCATATATTTT
TRBJ2-3 TRBD2 NA TRBV6-4 CASSLAEEDTQYF TGTGCCAGCAGCCTAGCGGAGGAAGATACGCAGTATTTT
TRBJ2-1 TRBD1 NA TRBV6-6 CASSYDRGIYNEQFF TGTGCCAGCAGTTATGACAGGGGGATCTACAATGAGCAGTTCTTC
TRBJ2-7 TRBD2 NA TRBV5-4 CASSSTREGLREQYF TGTGCCAGCAGCTCCACGAGGGAGGGACTACGGGAGCAGTACTTC
TRBJ2-7 TRBD1 NA TRBV28 CASRSTGNPYEQYF TGTGCCAGCAGGTCGACAGGGAACCCCTACGAGCAGTACTTC
TRBJ1-6 TRBD1 NA TRBV5-1 CASSPGTGALMSPLHF TGCGCCAGCAGCCCCGGGACAGGGGCCCTCATGTCACCCCTCCACTTT
TRBJ2-7 NA few TRBV5-1 CASSSTTWTAIYEQYF TGCGCCAGCAGCTCCACTACCTGGACAGCCATCTACGAGCAGTACTTC
TRBJ2-7 NA NA TRBV11-2 CASSPRRGYRALNEQYF TGTGCCAGCAGCCCTCGTAGGGGTTACAGGGCCTTGAACGAGCAGTACTTC
TRBJ1-2 TRBD1 NA TRBV29-1 CSTSRDRGIGYTF TGCAGCACCTCCAGAGACAGGGGGATAGGCTACACCTTC
TRBJ1-5 NA NA TRBV28 CASSLWQLSNQPQHF TGTGCCAGCAGTTTATGGCAACTTAGCAATCAGCCCCAGCATTTT
TRBJ2-3 TRBD2 NA TRBV12-5 CASVPLGRGVTDTQYF TGTGCTAGTGTCCCCCTAGGGCGGGGGGTCACAGATACGCAGTATTTT
TRBJ2-3 TRBD2 NA TRBV14 CASSQDSGLAAPSRYF TGTGCCAGCAGCCAAGATTCGGGACTAGCGGCCCCGTCTCGGTATTTT
TRBJ1-4 NA NA TRBV4-2 CASSWGQNEKLFF TGTGCCAGCAGCTGGGGGCAGAATGAAAAACTGTTTTTT
TRBJ1-6 TRBD1 few TRBV4-1 CASSQETAGGAFRAPLHF TGCGCCAGCAGCCAAGAAACGGCAGGGGGCGCGTTCAGGGCACCCCTCCACTTT
TRBJ1-1 NA NA TRBV3-1/TRBV3-2 CASSLRGPNTEAFF TGTGCCAGCAGCCTGCGAGGGCCGAACACTGAAGCTTTCTTT
TRBJ1-1 TRBD1 NA TRBV19 CATNPGQVGSTEAFF TGTGCCACCAACCCCGGACAGGTCGGGAGCACTGAAGCTTTCTTT
TRBJ2-5 TRBD1 NA TRBV18 CASSRQGQETQYF TGTGCCAGCTCAAGACAGGGGCAAGAGACCCAGTACTTC
TRBJ1-3 NA NA TRBV7-9 CASSLTGFSGNTIYF TGTGCCAGCAGCTTAACAGGTTTCTCTGGAAACACCATATATTTT
TRBJ1-2 NA NA TRBV5-1 CASSFEGLYTF TGCGCCAGCAGCTTTGAGGGCCTCTACACCTTC
TRBJ2-3 NA NA TRBV7-9 CASSPGMLDTQYF TGTGCCAGCAGCCCCGGGATGTTGGATACGCAGTATTTT
TRBJ1-1 NA NA TRBV12-3/TRBV12-4 CASRQGFTEAFF TGTGCCAGCAGACAGGGTTTCACTGAAGCTTTCTTT
TRBJ1-2 NA NA TRBV7-3 CASSPWGGSNYGYTF TGTGCCAGCAGCCCATGGGGGGGCTCTAACTATGGCTACACCTTC
TRBJ2-1 TRBD1 few TRBV5-4 CASSPTGDSYNEQFF TGTGCCAGCAGCCCGACAGGGGATTCCTACAATGAGCAGTTCTTC
TRBJ2-7 TRBD1 once TRBV12-5 CASASTGEDYEQYF TGTGCTAGTGCCTCGACAGGGGAAGACTACGAGCAGTACTTC
TRBJ2-2 TRBD2 NA TRBV15 CATRSGGAAGELFF TGTGCCACCAGGAGCGGGGGGGCCGCCGGGGAGCTGTTTTTT
TRBJ2-7 NA NA TRBV3-1/TRBV3-2 CASSRREGGSLDQYF TGTGCCAGCAGCCGAAGGGAGGGGGGCAGCCTAGATCAGTACTTC
TRBJ1-5 NA NA TRBV2 CATARRVFQPQHF TGTGCCACCGCAAGGAGGGTGTTTCAGCCCCAGCATTTT
TRBJ1-5 NA NA TRBV19 CASSSPPGFTAGQPQHF TGTGCCAGTAGTTCTCCGCCGGGCTTCACAGCAGGGCAGCCCCAGCATTTT
TRBJ1-5 NA few TRBV29-1 CSVLAGGPNQPQHF TGCAGCGTCCTTGCGGGGGGCCCCAATCAGCCCCAGCATTTT
TRBJ1-1 TRBD1 few TRBV7-2 CASSLHGTVTEAFF TGTGCCAGCAGCTTACACGGGACAGTCACTGAAGCTTTCTTT
TRBJ1-4 TRBD1 NA TRBV7-2 CASSSRQGREKLFF TGTGCCAGCAGCTCCCGACAGGGTCGAGAAAAACTGTTTTTT
TRBJ1-1 TRBD1 NA TRBV3-1/TRBV3-2 CASSPGSAGGDAFF TGTGCCAGCAGCCCGGGCAGCGCAGGGGGTGATGCTTTCTTT
TRBJ1-1 NA NA TRBV5-1 CASSPGGNTEAFF TGCGCCAGCAGCCCGGGGGGGAACACTGAAGCTTTCTTT
TRBJ2-3 NA NA TRBV5-8 CASSLGASAKADTQYF TGTGCCAGCAGCTTGGGCGCTAGTGCCAAAGCAGATACGCAGTATTTT
TRBJ2-7 NA NA TRBV5-1 CASSLANQGSYEQYF TGCGCCAGCAGCTTGGCCAACCAGGGTTCCTACGAGCAGTACTTC
TRBJ1-1 NA NA TRBV18 CASSSGWENTEAFF TGTGCCAGCTCCTCGGGGTGGGAGAACACTGAAGCTTTCTTT
TRBJ1-4 NA NA TRBV6-5 CASSYSGQTNEKLFF TGTGCCAGCAGTTACTCCGGACAGACTAATGAAAAACTGTTTTTT
TRBJ2-7 NA few TRBV5-1 CASSLRELPHEQYF TGCGCCAGCAGCTTGCGGGAGCTTCCCCACGAGCAGTACTTC
TRBJ2-3 NA NA TRBV2 CASSPLLSTDTQYF TGTGCCAGCAGTCCCTTACTCAGCACAGATACGCAGTATTTT
TRBJ1-2 NA NA TRBV14 CASSQAGISYTF TGTGCCAGCAGCCAGGCTGGCATAAGCTACACCTTC
TRBJ2-6 TRBD2 NA TRBV11-3 CASSPGEGSGANVLTF TGTGCCAGCAGCCCCGGGGAGGGTTCTGGGGCCAACGTCCTGACTTTC
TRBJ2-5 NA NA TRBV18 CASSPPRGRGETQYF TGTGCCAGCTCACCACCACGCGGCCGGGGAGAGACCCAGTACTTC
TRBJ1-4 NA NA TRBV9 CASSVGQNNEKLFF TGTGCCAGCAGCGTAGGACAAAATAATGAAAAACTGTTTTTT
TRBJ2-3 NA NA TRBV12-5 CASGFGGSSTDTQYF TGTGCTAGTGGTTTCGGGGGTTCCAGCACAGATACGCAGTATTTT
TRBJ2-5 TRBD1 once TRBV5-1 CASSFRDRGRSVETQYF TGCGCCAGCAGCTTCCGGGACAGGGGGCGCTCGGTGGAGACCCAGTACTTC
TRBJ1-6 TRBD1 NA TRBV30 CAWSRIGGYDNSPLHF TGTGCCTGGAGTCGAATAGGGGGCTATGATAATTCACCCCTCCACTTT
TRBJ2-7 NA NA TRBV9 CASSAKVQGNSYEQYF TGTGCCAGCAGCGCAAAAGTACAGGGTAACTCCTACGAGCAGTACTTC
TRBJ1-6 NA NA TRBV5-4 CASSLGLHSPLHF TGTGCCAGCAGCTTGGGGCTCCATTCACCCCTCCACTTT